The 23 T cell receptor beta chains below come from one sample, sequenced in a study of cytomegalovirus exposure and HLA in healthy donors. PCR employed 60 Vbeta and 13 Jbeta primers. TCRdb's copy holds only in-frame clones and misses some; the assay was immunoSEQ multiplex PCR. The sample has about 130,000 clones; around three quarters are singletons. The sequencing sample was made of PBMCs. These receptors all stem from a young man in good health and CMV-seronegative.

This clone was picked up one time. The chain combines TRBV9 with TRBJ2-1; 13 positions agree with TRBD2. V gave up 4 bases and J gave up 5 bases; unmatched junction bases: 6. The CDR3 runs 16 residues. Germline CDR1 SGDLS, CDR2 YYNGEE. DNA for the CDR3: TGTGCCAGCAGCCCCCAGGGACTAGCGGGGAACAATGAGCAGTTCTTC. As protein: CASSPQGLAGNNEQFF. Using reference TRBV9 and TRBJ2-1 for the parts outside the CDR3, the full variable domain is DSGVTQTPKHLITATGQRVTLRCSPRSGDLSVYWYQQSLDQGLQFLIQYYNGEERAKGNILERFSAQQFPDLHSELNLSSLELGDSALYFCASSPQGLAGNNEQFFGPGTRLTVL.

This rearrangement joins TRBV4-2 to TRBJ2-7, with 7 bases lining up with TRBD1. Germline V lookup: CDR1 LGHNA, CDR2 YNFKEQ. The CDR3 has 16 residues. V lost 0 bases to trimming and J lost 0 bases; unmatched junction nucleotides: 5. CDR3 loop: CASSQEGTAFSYEQYF. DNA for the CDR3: TGTGCCAGCAGCCAAGAAGGGACAGCGTTCTCCTACGAGCAGTACTTC.

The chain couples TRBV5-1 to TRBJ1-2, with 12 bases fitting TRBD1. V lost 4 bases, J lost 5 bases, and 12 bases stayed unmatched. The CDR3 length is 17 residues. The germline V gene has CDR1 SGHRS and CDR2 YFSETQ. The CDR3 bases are TGCGCCAGCAGCGACCAACGCGGGACAGGGGGCGGGTATGGCTACACCTTC. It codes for CASSDQRGTGGGYGYTF.

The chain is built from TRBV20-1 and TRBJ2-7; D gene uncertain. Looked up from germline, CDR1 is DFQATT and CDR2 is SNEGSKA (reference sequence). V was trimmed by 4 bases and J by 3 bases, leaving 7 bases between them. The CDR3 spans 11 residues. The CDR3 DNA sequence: TGCAGTGCTAACCTGGGCTACGAGCAGTACGTC. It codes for CSANLGYEQYV.

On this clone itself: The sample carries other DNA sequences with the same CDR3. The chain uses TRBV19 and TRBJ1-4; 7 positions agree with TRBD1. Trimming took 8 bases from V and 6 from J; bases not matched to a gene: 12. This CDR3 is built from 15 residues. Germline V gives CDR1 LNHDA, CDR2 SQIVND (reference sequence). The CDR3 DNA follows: TGTGCCAGTTCCCCTCGGGACAGCCGAGATGAAAAACTGTTTTTT. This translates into CASSPRDSRDEKLFF.

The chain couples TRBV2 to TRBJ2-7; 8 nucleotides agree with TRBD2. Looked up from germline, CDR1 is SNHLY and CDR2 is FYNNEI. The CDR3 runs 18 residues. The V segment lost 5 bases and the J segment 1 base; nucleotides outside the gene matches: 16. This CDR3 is CASSPPSSTSGPSYEQYF. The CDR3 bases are TGTGCCAGCAGTCCTCCCTCGTCTACTAGCGGCCCATCCTACGAGCAGTACTTC.

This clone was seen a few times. The CDR3 loop is CASSLGEQGYTGELFF. CDR3 DNA: TGTGCCAGCAGCTTAGGGGAACAGGGGTACACCGGGGAGCTGTTTTTT. The rearrangement uses TRBV7-6 and TRBJ2-2; 7 bases are shared with TRBD1. V lost 1 base to trimming and J lost 3 bases; unmatched junction nucleotides: 5. The CDR3 is 16 residues long. Germline loops: CDR1 SGHVS, CDR2 FNYEAQ.

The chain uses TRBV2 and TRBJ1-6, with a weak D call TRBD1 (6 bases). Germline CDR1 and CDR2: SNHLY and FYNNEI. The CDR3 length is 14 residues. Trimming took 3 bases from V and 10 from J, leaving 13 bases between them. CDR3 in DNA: TGTGCCAGCAGTGAGGGCAGGGGCTACTCACCCCTCCACTTT. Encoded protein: CASSEGRGYSPLHF.

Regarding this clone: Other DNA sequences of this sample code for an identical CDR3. The CDR3 reads CASSPRQGRGYTF. The DNA for the CDR3 is TGTGCCAGCAGCCCACGACAGGGGCGCGGCTACACCTTC. The V gene is TRBV7-2, the J gene TRBJ1-2; 8 bases match TRBD1. V was pared by 5 bases and J by 8 bases, with 7 bases of the junction left unmatched. The CDR3 consists of 13 residues. The germline gives CDR1 SGHTA, CDR2 FQGNSA.

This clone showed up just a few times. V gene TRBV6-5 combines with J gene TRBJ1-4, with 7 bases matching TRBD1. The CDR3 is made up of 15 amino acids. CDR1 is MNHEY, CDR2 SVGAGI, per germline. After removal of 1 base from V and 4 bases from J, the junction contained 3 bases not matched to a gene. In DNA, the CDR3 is TGTGCCAGCAGTTACTACAGGGGCAATAATGAAAAACTGTTTTTT. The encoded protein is CASSYYRGNNEKLFF.

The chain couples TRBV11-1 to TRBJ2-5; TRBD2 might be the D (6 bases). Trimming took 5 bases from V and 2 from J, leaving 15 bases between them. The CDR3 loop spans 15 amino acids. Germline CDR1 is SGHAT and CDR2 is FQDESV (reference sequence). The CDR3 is CASSRTGTPQETQYF. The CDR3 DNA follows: TGTGCCAGCAGCCGGACCGGGACTCCACAAGAGACCCAGTACTTC. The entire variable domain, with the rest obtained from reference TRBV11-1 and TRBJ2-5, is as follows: EAEVAQSPRYKITEKSQAVAFWCDPISGHATLYWYRQILGQGPELLVQFQDESVVDDSQLPKDRFSAERLKGVDSTLKIQPAELGDSAMYLCASSRTGTPQETQYFGPGTRLLVL.

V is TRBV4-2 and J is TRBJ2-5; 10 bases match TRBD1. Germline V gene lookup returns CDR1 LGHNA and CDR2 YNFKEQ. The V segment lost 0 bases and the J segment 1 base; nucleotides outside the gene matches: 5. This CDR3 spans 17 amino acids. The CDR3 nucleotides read TGTGCCAGCAGCCAAGATAGAGACAGGGGGCTCCAAGAGACCCAGTACTTC. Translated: CASSQDRDRGLQETQYF.

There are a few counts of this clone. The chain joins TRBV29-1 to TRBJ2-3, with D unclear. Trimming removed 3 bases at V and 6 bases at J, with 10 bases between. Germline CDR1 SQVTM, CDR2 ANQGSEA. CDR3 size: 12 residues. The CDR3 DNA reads TGCAGCGTTGAGGCGGTACACGATACGCAGTATTTT. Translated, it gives CSVEAVHDTQYF.

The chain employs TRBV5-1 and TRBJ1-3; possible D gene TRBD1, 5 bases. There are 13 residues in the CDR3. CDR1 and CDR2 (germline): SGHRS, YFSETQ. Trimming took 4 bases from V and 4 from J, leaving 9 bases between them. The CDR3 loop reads CASSPGGGNTIYF. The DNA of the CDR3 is TGCGCCAGCAGCCCTGGGGGGGGAAACACCATATATTTT. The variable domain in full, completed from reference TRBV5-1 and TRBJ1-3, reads KAGVTQTPRYLIKTRGQQVTLSCSPISGHRSVSWYQQTPGQGLQFLFEYFSETQRNKGNFPGRFSGRQFSNSRSEMNVSTLELGDSALYLCASSPGGGNTIYFGEGSWLTVV.

CDR3 loop: CASSERLAGSGETQYF. As DNA, the CDR3 is TGTGCCAGCAGTGAACGACTAGCGGGATCTGGCGAGACCCAGTACTTC. The genes are TRBV2 and TRBJ2-5, with 11 bases fitting TRBD2. The V and J ends lost 2 bases and 5 bases, in that order; junction bases with no gene match: 7. The CDR3 is made up of 16 amino acids. Germline CDR1 reads SNHLY; CDR2 reads FYNNEI.

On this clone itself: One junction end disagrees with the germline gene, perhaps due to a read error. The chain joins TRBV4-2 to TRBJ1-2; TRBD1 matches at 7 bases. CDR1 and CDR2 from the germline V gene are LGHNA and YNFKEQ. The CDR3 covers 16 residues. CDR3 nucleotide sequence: TGTGCCAGCAGCCAAGAACCAGGGGGAAATAACTATGGCTACCCCTTC. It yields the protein CASSQEPGGNNYGYPF.

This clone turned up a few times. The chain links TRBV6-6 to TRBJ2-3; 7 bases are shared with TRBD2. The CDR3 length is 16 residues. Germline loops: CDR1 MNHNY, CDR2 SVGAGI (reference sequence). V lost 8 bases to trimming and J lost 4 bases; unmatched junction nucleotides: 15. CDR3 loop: CASRTGTTFASDTQYF. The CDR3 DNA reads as TGTGCCAGCCGAACCGGGACTACATTTGCCTCAGATACGCAGTATTTT.

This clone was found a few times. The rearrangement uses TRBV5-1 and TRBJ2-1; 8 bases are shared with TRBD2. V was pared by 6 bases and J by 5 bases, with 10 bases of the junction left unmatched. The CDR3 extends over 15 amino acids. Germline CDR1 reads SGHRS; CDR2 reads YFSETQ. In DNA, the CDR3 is TGCGCCAGCACCGTTACAAGCGGGGGAAACAATGAGCAGTTCTTC. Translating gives CASTVTSGGNNEQFF.

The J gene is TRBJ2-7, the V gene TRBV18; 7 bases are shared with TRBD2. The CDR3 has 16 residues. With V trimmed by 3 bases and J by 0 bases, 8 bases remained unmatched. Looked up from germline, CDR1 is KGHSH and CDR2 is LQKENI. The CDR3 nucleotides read TGTGCCAGCTCACCCCCGGCGGGCGGGAGCTCCTACGAGCAGTACTTC. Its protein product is CASSPPAGGSSYEQYF.

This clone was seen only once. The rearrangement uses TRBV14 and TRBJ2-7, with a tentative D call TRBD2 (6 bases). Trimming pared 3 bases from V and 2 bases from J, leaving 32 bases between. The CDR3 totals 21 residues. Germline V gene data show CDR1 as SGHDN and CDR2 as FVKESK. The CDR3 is CASSQGGSRGMHFLETYEQYV. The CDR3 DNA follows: TGTGCCAGCAGCCAGGGGGGTTCCCGAGGAATGCACTTTTTGGAAACCTACGAGCAGTACGTC.

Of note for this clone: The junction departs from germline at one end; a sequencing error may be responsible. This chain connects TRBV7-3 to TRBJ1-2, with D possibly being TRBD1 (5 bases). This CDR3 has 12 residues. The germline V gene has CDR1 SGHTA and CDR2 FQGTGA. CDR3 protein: CASSSDLRTFRF. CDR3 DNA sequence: TGTGCCAGCAGCTCCGATTTGAGGACATTTCGCTTC.

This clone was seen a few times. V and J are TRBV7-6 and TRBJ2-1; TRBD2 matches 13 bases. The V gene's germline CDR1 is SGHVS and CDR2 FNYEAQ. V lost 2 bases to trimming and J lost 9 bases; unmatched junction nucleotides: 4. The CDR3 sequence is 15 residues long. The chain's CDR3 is CASSLKGLAGVEQFF. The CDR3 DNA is TGTGCCAGCAGCTTAAAAGGACTAGCGGGAGTTGAGCAGTTCTTC.

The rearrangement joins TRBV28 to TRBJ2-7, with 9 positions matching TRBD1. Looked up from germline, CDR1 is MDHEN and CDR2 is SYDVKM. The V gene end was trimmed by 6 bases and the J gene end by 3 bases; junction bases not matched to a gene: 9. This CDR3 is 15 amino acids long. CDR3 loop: CASRAPGTGNYEQYF. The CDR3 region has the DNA TGTGCCAGCAGGGCTCCCGGGACAGGGAACTACGAGCAGTACTTC. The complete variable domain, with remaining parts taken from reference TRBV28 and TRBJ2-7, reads DVKVTQSSRYLVKRTGEKVFLECVQDMDHENMFWYRQDPGLGLRLIYFSYDVKMKEKGDIPEGYSVSREKKERFSLILESASTNQTSMYLCASRAPGTGNYEQYFGPGTRLTVT.